This T cell receptor (beta chain) was captured in a study of T cell clonotyping in hematopoietic cell transplantation. Study findings and constraints: Pathologically expanded recipient clonotypes increased progressively from day 30 to day 180 as diversity fell. Broader posttransplant TCR repertoire diversity was predicted by graft donor and pretransplant recipient Inverse Simpson Index values.

Comments on this clone: Its antigen is still unknown.

Recipient blood drawn about 28 days pretransplant and days 30, 100, 180 after. The CDR3 covers 13 residues. CDR1 is GTSNPN and CDR2 is SVGIG in the germline V gene (reference sequence). Losses at the gene ends were 8 bases for V and 4 bases for J; bases not matched to a gene: 10. Measured with immunoSEQ multiplex PCR; TCRdb has only the in-frame clones, and not every one. The sample shows around 14,000 clones, 94% of them seen only once. This clonotype originated in a male patient aged 60-70 years who had an allogeneic stem cell transplant from an unrelated donor, so the T cells may come from the graft donor. Some clones in this sample may be carry-over from other donors' samples. The rearrangement joins TRBV30 to TRBJ1-2, with 7 bases that match TRBD1. Sequencing used PBMCs, obtained 30 days after allogeneic stem cell transplant. This CDR3 reads CAISQGEGYGYTF. The CDR3 DNA reads as TGTGCCATAAGTCAGGGGGAGGGCTATGGCTACACCTTC. The variable domain in full, completed from reference TRBV30 and TRBJ1-2, reads SQTIHQWPATLVQPVGSPLSLECTVEGTSNPNLYWYRQAAGRGLQLLFYSVGIGQISSEVPQNLSASRPQDRQFILSSKKLLLSDSGFYLCAISQGEGYGYTFGSGTRLTVV.